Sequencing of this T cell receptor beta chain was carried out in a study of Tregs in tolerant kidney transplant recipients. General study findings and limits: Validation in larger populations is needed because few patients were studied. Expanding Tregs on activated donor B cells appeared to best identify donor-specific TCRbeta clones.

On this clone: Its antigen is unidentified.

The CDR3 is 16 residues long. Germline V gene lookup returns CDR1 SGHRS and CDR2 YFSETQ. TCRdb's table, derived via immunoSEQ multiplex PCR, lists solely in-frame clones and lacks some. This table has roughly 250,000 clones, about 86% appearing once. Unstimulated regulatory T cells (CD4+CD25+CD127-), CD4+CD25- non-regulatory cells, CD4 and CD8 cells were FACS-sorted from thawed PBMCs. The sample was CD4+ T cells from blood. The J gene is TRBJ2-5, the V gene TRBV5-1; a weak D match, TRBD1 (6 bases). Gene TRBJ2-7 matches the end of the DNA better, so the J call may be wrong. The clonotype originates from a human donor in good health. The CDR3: CASSLSPQGTSYEQYF. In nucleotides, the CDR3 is TGCGCCAGCAGCTTGTCACCACAGGGAACATCCTACGAGCAGTACTTC.